The 28 T cell receptor beta chains below were found in one sample sequenced in a study of identical twins (dated by TCRdb to the mid-2010s). Library preparation used 5' RACE. Instrument used: Illumina HiSeq 2000. The raw public reads went through TCRdb reprocessing: fastp at Q25, MiXCR clone calling, in-frame beta chains kept. When rows share a CDR3 protein, they turn into one entry using the most common DNA and genes. The sample profile shows around 510,000 distinct CDR3 sequences; roughly 13% of them were found once. Approximately 0.98% of the sample is in the top ten clones. This same sample was also taken into another study, of yellow fever vaccine responses in identical twins.

The sample taken for sequencing was CD4+ T cells sorted from blood. The source is a woman under 30 in good health.

This clonotype was detected ten times or more. In nucleotides, the CDR3 is TGCAGTGCGAGGGACAGCAAAAATTCACCCCTCCACTTT. It yields the protein CSARDSKNSPLHF. The chain has TRBV20-1 and TRBJ1-6; 7 bases match TRBD1. Germline values: CDR1 DFQATT, CDR2 SNEGSKA (reference sequence). The CDR3 loop spans 13 amino acids. Losses at the gene ends were 6 bases for V and 7 bases for J; bases not matched to a gene: 6.

The chain uses TRBV28 and TRBJ1-1; no firm D call. The CDR3 runs 14 residues. V gave up 4 bases and J gave up 3 bases, with 12 bases separating them. Germline CDR1 is MDHEN and CDR2 is SYDVKM. The DNA of the CDR3 is TGTGCCAGCAGTTCCTTGGGTGGAGACACTGAAGCTTTCTTT. Translating gives CASSSLGGDTEAFF.

This clonotype was observed a handful of times. J is TRBJ1-2 and V is TRBV4-3, with D unresolved. Per the germline V gene, CDR1 is LGHNA and CDR2 is YSLEER. Trimming stripped 2 bases from V and 8 bases from J, with 12 bases between. The length of the CDR3 is 13 residues. In DNA, the CDR3 is TGCGCCAGCAGCCAAAATCAGAACACCGGCTACACCTTC. It translates to CASSQNQNTGYTF.

In its sample, this clonotype was seen many times. The chain uses TRBV29-1 and TRBJ2-2, with 8 bases aligning to TRBD2. The CDR3 spans 15 residues. Germline trimming cut 4 bases from V and 5 bases from J; bases unmatched to any gene: 9. Germline CDR1 is SQVTM and CDR2 is ANQGSEA. The CDR3 DNA reads as TGCAGCGTTGGCCCCCGGGGGGGAGATACCGGGGAGCTGTTTTTT. Protein: CSVGPRGGDTGELFF.

The V and J genes are TRBV12-3 or TRBV12-4 and TRBJ2-7; unclear D gene. Trimming stripped 9 bases from V and 3 bases from J, with 12 bases between. The CDR3 loop spans 12 amino acids. The CDR3 sequence: CARTSTRYEQYF. Written as DNA, the CDR3 is TGTGCCAGGACCTCCACACGCTACGAGCAGTACTTC.

This clonotype was counted only a few times. The gene calls are TRBV6-4 and TRBJ1-1, with 9 bases identical to TRBD1. Per the germline V gene, CDR1 is MRHNA and CDR2 is SNTAGT. This CDR3 contains 14 residues. The CDR3 region is CASRRGQGSTEAFF. The CDR3 coding sequence is TGTGCATCCCGACGGGGACAGGGTAGCACTGAAGCTTTCTTT.

V is TRBV6-2 or TRBV6-3 and J is TRBJ2-2; D call uncertain. Germline CDR1 is MNHEY and CDR2 is SVGEGT. CDR3 length: 16 amino acids. V shed 3 bases and J shed 0 bases, with 11 bases lying between them. The CDR3, as DNA: TGTGCCAGCAGTTATGGCCGGAGAACGAACACCGGGGAGCTGTTTTTT. Protein: CASSYGRRTNTGELFF.

In regard to this clonotype: The junction departs from germline at one end; a sequencing error may be responsible. The genes are TRBV7-7 and TRBJ2-5; TRBD2 aligns across 12 bases. This CDR3 is 15 amino acids long. The germline V gene encodes CDR1 SSHAT and CDR2 FNYEAQ (reference sequence). The CDR3 DNA sequence: TGTGCTAGCAGCCCCGGACTAGCGGGAAGAGAGACCCAGTACTTC. This codes for CASSPGLAGRETQYF.

This clonotype was counted a few times. The chain joins TRBV4-2 to TRBJ2-7; 8 positions agree with TRBD2. Trimming at V came to 5 bases and at J to 2 bases, leaving 17 bases not matched to a gene. The CDR3 is 18 amino acids. Germline V gives CDR1 LGHNA, CDR2 YNFKEQ. In nucleotides, the CDR3 is TGTGCCAGCAGCGAAAGGTCCAACATACTAGCGGTTACCTACGAGCAGTACTTC. As protein: CASSERSNILAVTYEQYF.

This rearrangement joins TRBV29-1 to TRBJ1-6; no clear D gene. The V and J ends lost 3 bases and 10 bases respectively, with 16 bases between them. CDR3 length: 14 amino acids. Germline V gene lookup returns CDR1 SQVTM and CDR2 ANQGSEA. The CDR3 here is CSVEVGGKGSPLHF. The CDR3 DNA follows: TGCAGCGTTGAGGTGGGAGGGAAGGGATCACCCCTCCACTTT.

This clonotype was counted many times. This chain uses TRBV5-1 with TRBJ2-1; 10 nucleotides agree with TRBD2. The V segment lost 3 bases and the J segment 6 bases; nucleotides outside the gene matches: 6. The V gene's germline CDR1 is SGHRS and CDR2 YFSETQ. The CDR3 runs to 15 residues. The CDR3 DNA follows: TGCGCCAGCAGCTCTCTAGCGGGAGTAGGCAATGAGCAGTTCTTC. This gives the protein CASSSLAGVGNEQFF.

The chain combines TRBV18 with TRBJ2-7, with 7 bases lining up with TRBD1. Germline loops: CDR1 KGHSH, CDR2 LQKENI. This CDR3 has 14 amino acids. Trimming removed 4 bases from V and 3 bases from J; junction bases left unmatched: 6. As DNA, the CDR3 is TGTGCCAGCTCACGGTGGACAGGAGTCTACGAGCAGTACTTC. Translation gives CASSRWTGVYEQYF.

The rearrangement links TRBV20-1 to TRBJ2-1, with D perhaps matching TRBD1 or TRBD2 (5 bases each). This CDR3 has 15 amino acids. Germline V lookup: CDR1 DFQATT, CDR2 SNEGSKA (reference sequence). Trimming cost V 2 bases and J 0 bases, with 11 bases left between them. The CDR3 bases are TGCAGTGCTAGAAGAGGGGAAAGCTCCTACAATGAGCAGTTCTTC. As protein: CSARRGESSYNEQFF.

The J gene is TRBJ2-4, the V gene TRBV20-1, with 9 bases fitting TRBD2. CDR3 length equals 15 residues. Germline trimming cut 3 bases from V and 4 bases from J; bases unmatched to any gene: 7. Germline V CDR1 and CDR2: DFQATT, SNEGSKA (reference sequence). The CDR3 loop reads CSARTSGIGKNIQYF. The CDR3 DNA follows: TGCAGTGCTAGGACTAGCGGCATCGGGAAAAACATTCAGTACTTC.

In this sample, this clonotype turned up a few times. The DNA for the CDR3 is TGTGCCGGTTCGGCGGGAGCCTACAATGAGCAGTTCTTC. Translation: CAGSAGAYNEQFF. This sequence joins TRBV6-2 or TRBV6-3 and TRBJ2-1; TRBD2 aligns across 7 bases. The germline gives CDR1 MNHEY, CDR2 SVGEGT. Unmatched junction bases numbered 6, after V lost 11 bases and J lost 2 bases. The CDR3 is 13 residues long.

Many counts were recorded for this clonotype. V and J are TRBV7-6 and TRBJ1-2; D remains ambiguous. CDR3 length: 15 amino acids. Germline CDR1 and CDR2: SGHVS and FNYEAQ. Trimming stripped 5 bases from V and 4 bases from J, with 17 bases between. The chain's CDR3 is CASSPVGASGYGYTF. CDR3 in DNA: TGTGCCAGCAGCCCCGTTGGTGCCTCGGGCTATGGCTACACCTTC.

The genes are TRBV20-1 and TRBJ2-3; 9 nucleotides match TRBD1. V gave up 4 bases and J gave up 4 bases; unmatched junction bases: 3. There are 13 residues in the CDR3. The germline V gene encodes CDR1 DFQATT and CDR2 SNEGSKA (reference sequence). The CDR3: CSATQGAADTQYF. CDR3 sequence (DNA): TGCAGTGCTACACAGGGGGCGGCAGATACGCAGTATTTT.

This clonotype has at least ten counts. V and J are TRBV5-1 and TRBJ1-1; possibly TRBD1 for D (5 bases). CDR3 length equals 15 residues. The ends were cut back, 3 bases at V and 0 bases at J, with 12 bases in the middle. The germline V gene has CDR1 SGHRS and CDR2 YFSETQ. CDR3 residues: CASSSQATMNTEAFF. DNA for the CDR3: TGCGCCAGCAGCTCACAGGCTACAATGAACACTGAAGCTTTCTTT.

This sequence joins TRBV6-1 and TRBJ2-4; 7 bases agree with TRBD2. This CDR3 region has 14 residues. V lost 8 bases and J lost 12; bases outside the gene matches: 16. The germline V gene has CDR1 MNHNS and CDR2 SASEGT. In nucleotides, the CDR3 is TGTGCCAGCTGCAAGGGGAGGGAGGGCCAAGATCAGTACTTC. The encoded protein is CASCKGREGQDQYF.

The table lists this clonotype with many counts. The V gene is TRBV5-1, the J gene TRBJ2-1; TRBD2 aligns across 8 bases. Germline V lookup: CDR1 SGHRS, CDR2 YFSETQ. The CDR3 totals 17 residues. After removal of 8 bases from V and 0 bases from J, the junction contained 13 bases not matched to a gene. The CDR3 protein is CASGGLAGLSSYNEQFF. DNA of the CDR3: TGCGCCAGTGGAGGCCTAGCGGGCTTAAGCTCCTACAATGAGCAGTTCTTC.

V gene TRBV6-5 combines with J gene TRBJ2-2, with 8 positions matching TRBD1. Germline V lookup: CDR1 MNHEY, CDR2 SVGAGI. The CDR3 sequence is 16 residues long. The trim removed 1 base at V and 4 bases at J, leaving 5 bases unmatched. The CDR3, as DNA: TGTGCCAGCAGTTACTTACGGACAGGGCTCACCGGGGAGCTGTTTTTT. Its protein is CASSYLRTGLTGELFF.

The table lists this clonotype with a few counts. This chain connects TRBV10-3 to TRBJ2-3, with unresolved D. Trimming pared 2 bases from V and 4 bases from J, leaving 10 bases between. The CDR3 runs 14 residues. Germline-derived CDR1 and CDR2 are ENHRY and SYGVKD. Written as DNA, the CDR3 is TGTGCCATCAGTGAGGGCCATTTATCAGATACGCAGTATTTT. Translated, it gives CAISEGHLSDTQYF.

The rearrangement uses TRBV11-2 and TRBJ2-5; D not certain. The germline CDR1 and CDR2 sequences are SGHAT and FQNNGV. CDR3 length: 14 residues. V lost 3 bases, J lost 2 bases, and 10 bases lay in between. The CDR3 here is CASSFSQRQETQYF. The CDR3 coding sequence is TGTGCCAGCAGCTTCTCACAGCGTCAAGAGACCCAGTACTTC.

The chain uses TRBV20-1 and TRBJ2-3, with 10 bases that match TRBD2. CDR3 length equals 15 residues. The ends lost 3 bases at V and 1 base at J; junction bases unmatched: 4. Germline CDR1 DFQATT, CDR2 SNEGSKA (reference sequence). The CDR3 spells CSASPSGGGTDTQYF. The CDR3 DNA reads as TGCAGTGCTAGCCCCAGCGGGGGGGGCACAGATACGCAGTATTTT.

This clonotype was recorded at least ten times. This sequence joins TRBV7-6 and TRBJ1-5; weak D call: TRBD1 (5 bases). The CDR3 length is 13 residues. V was trimmed by 3 bases and J by 6 bases, leaving 9 bases between them. Germline V lookup: CDR1 SGHVS, CDR2 FNYEAQ. This CDR3 reads CASSFREGQPQHF. In DNA form, the CDR3 reads TGTGCCAGCAGCTTCAGGGAAGGTCAGCCCCAGCATTTT.

Only a few counts were recorded for this clonotype. The genes are TRBV4-2 and TRBJ2-3, with TRBD2 matching 10 bases. Germline CDR1 and CDR2: LGHNA and YNFKEQ. The CDR3 covers 17 residues. V gave up 1 base and J gave up 2 bases; unmatched junction bases: 6. The DNA for the CDR3 is TGTGCCAGCAGCCAAGGTCGACTAGCGGGTCTCACAGATACGCAGTATTTT. This sequence encodes CASSQGRLAGLTDTQYF.

This clonotype was detected only a few times. The chain employs TRBV6-4 and TRBJ2-2; D not resolved. V lost 1 base to trimming and J lost 3 bases, with 3 bases between them. The CDR3 contains 13 residues. The germline V gene has CDR1 MRHNA and CDR2 SNTAGT. The CDR3 region is CASSDWDTGELFF. CDR3 coding DNA: TGTGCCAGCAGTGACTGGGACACCGGGGAGCTGTTTTTT.

This clonotype appeared a few times. This chain joins TRBV3-1 and TRBJ2-6; the match to TRBD2 covers 7 bases. V shed 3 bases, J shed 9 bases, and the junction held 5 bases outside the gene matches. The CDR3 sequence is 14 residues long. Looked up from germline, CDR1 is LGHDT and CDR2 is YNNKEL (reference sequence). The CDR3 sequence is CASSHRGVVNVLTF. CDR3 sequence (DNA): TGTGCCAGCAGCCATCGGGGGGTGGTCAACGTCCTGACTTTC.